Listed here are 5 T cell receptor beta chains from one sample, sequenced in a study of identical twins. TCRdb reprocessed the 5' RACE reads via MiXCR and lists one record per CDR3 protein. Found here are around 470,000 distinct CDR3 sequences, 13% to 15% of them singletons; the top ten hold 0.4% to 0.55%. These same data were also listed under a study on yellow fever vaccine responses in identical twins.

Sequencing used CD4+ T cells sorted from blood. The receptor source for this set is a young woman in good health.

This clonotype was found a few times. The CDR3 bases are TGCAGTGCTAGAATCACGGGGGGGAGCTCCTACAATGAGCAGTTCTTC. Its protein is CSARITGGSSYNEQFF. The rearrangement joins TRBV20-1 to TRBJ2-1; TRBD2 agrees at 8 bases. This CDR3 has 16 residues. The J segment lost 0 bases and the V segment lost 2 bases, leaving 6 bases of the junction unmatched. Germline-derived CDR1 and CDR2 are DFQATT and SNEGSKA (reference sequence).

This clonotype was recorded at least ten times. As DNA, the CDR3 is TGTGCCAGCAGCTTGGGACTAGCGGGAGGGAAAGAGACCCAGTACTTC. Protein sequence: CASSLGLAGGKETQYF. This chain joins TRBV12-3 or TRBV12-4 and TRBJ2-5; 16 bases line up with TRBD2. V lost 6 bases and J lost 3; bases outside the gene matches: 4. This CDR3 is 16 amino acids long.

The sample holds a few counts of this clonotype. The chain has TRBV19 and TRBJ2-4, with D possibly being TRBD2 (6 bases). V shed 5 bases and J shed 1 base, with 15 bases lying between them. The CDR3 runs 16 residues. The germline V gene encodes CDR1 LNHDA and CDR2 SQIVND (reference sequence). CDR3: CASSVDGGLAKNIQYF. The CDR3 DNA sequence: TGTGCCAGTAGTGTCGACGGGGGATTGGCCAAAAACATTCAGTACTTC.

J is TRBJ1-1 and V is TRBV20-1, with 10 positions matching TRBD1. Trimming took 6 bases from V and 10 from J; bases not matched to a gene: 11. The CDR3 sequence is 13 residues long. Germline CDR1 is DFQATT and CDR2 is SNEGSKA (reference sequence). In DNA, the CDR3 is TGCAGTGCGGACCGAAAGACAGGGGGCACAGCTTTCTTT. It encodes CSADRKTGGTAFF.

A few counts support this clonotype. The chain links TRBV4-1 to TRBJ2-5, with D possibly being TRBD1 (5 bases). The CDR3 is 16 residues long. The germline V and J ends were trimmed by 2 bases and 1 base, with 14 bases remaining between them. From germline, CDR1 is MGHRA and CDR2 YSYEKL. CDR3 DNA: TGCGCCAGCAGCCAACCCCACGTAAGGGGCCAAGAGACCCAGTACTTC. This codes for CASSQPHVRGQETQYF.